This T cell receptor beta chain was found in a study of T-cell memory formation after mild COVID-19. Looking at the study overall: The study found TCR clusters largely donor specific.

Regarding this clonotype: Its antigen is undetermined.

This CDR3 has 17 amino acids. Trimming cost V 3 bases and J 1 base, with 18 bases left between them. Germline CDR1 is SEHNR and CDR2 is FQNEAQ (reference sequence). Study-wide findings and caveats: Day 15 to 85 contracting clones showed balanced CD4/CD8; later expanders leaned CD4+. Contracting CD8+ clones were enriched in EMRA, CD4+ mainly in CM and EM. Nothing confirmed that second-wave clones peaking on day 37 were specific for SARS-CoV-2.

TCRdb recomputed calls from the 5' RACE reads with MiXCR, one row per CDR3 protein. Found here are approximately 500,000 distinct CDR3 sequences, around a quarter of them singletons; the top ten hold under 15%. This chain uses TRBV7-9 with TRBJ1-1; possible D gene TRBD1, 5 bases. The material sequenced was PBMCs or a T cell subset sorted from them (not recorded which). The sequence was collected from an adult woman who had mild COVID-19 (a few samples of this study predate the infection). Cell type and time point are not known. The CDR3 coding sequence is TGTGCCAGCAGCTTCAATATGGGGCGTGGGGCGAACACTGAAGCTTTCTTT. Translated, it gives CASSFNMGRGANTEAFF.